Below are 10 T cell receptor beta chains sequenced from a single sample in a study of blood T cell repertoires in COVID-19. Clones were sequenced by immunoSEQ multiplex PCR, and TCRdb holds only the in-frame ones, with some missing. Of some 68,000 clones listed, less than 95% are singletons. Sequences were obtained from peripheral blood. The receptors originated from a man aged 50 to 59 with COVID-19, enrolled during active disease.

This sequence joins TRBV11-3 and TRBJ2-7, with 8 bases fitting TRBD2. Germline V CDR1 and CDR2: SGHNT, YENEEA. The CDR3 length is 14 residues. V lost 6 bases and J lost 3; bases outside the gene matches: 7. CDR3 protein: CASSRGGPFYEQYF. CDR3 bases: TGTGCCAGCAGTCGGGGGGGGCCTTTCTACGAGCAGTACTTC.

The CDR3 DNA sequence: TGTGCCACCAACGGTGATAGCATTACCAGGGGGTATACGCAGTATTTT. The encoded protein is CATNGDSITRGYTQYF. V gene TRBV15 combines with J gene TRBJ2-3; 7 bases agree with TRBD1. Unmatched junction bases numbered 17, after V lost 7 bases and J lost 7 bases. The CDR3 consists of 16 residues. Germline-derived CDR1 and CDR2 are LNHNV and YYDKDF (reference sequence).

The rearrangement joins TRBV30 to TRBJ2-7; 10 bases match TRBD2. The V gene's germline CDR1 is GTSNPN and CDR2 SVGIG (reference sequence). The CDR3 contains 14 residues. Germline trimming cut 0 bases from V and 5 bases from J; bases unmatched to any gene: 4. CDR3 in DNA: TGTGCCTGGAGTGTGAGGCTAGCGGGAGACGAGCAGTACTTC. Translated: CAWSVRLAGDEQYF.

The chain links TRBV24-1 to TRBJ2-1, with 7 bases aligning to TRBD2. This CDR3 contains 17 residues. Germline CDR1 and CDR2: KGHDR and SFDVKD. V shed 10 bases, J shed 0 bases, and the junction held 14 bases outside the gene matches. The CDR3 protein is CATRIPSGISSYNEQFF. The CDR3 DNA sequence: TGTGCCACTCGAATCCCGAGCGGGATTAGCTCCTACAATGAGCAGTTCTTC.

The chain couples TRBV6-2 or TRBV6-3 to TRBJ2-5; no clear D. The germline V and J ends were trimmed by 5 bases and 5 bases, with 6 bases remaining between them. The germline gives CDR1 MNHEY, CDR2 SVGEGT. The CDR3 has 11 amino acids. CDR3: CASSRWETQYF. CDR3 nucleotides: TGTGCCAGCAGTCGGTGGGAGACCCAGTACTTC.

The chain recombines TRBV18 with TRBJ1-3, with D tentatively TRBD1 (6 bases). The CDR3 is made up of 16 amino acids. CDR1 and CDR2 (germline): KGHSH, LQKENI. V was clipped by 6 bases and J by 0 bases, with 15 bases between them. DNA of the CDR3: TGTGCCAGCTCCGGGACAACACAATCCTCTGGAAACACCATATATTTT. It yields the protein CASSGTTQSSGNTIYF.

The J gene is TRBJ1-5, the V gene TRBV4-1, with TRBD1 matching 8 bases. Germline CDR1 MGHRA, CDR2 YSYEKL. Losses at the gene ends were 6 bases for V and 4 bases for J; bases not matched to a gene: 5. The CDR3 spans 14 residues. The CDR3 protein is CASSRTGLNQPQHF. CDR3 bases: TGCGCCAGCAGTCGGACAGGGCTTAATCAGCCCCAGCATTTT.

V gene TRBV18 combines with J gene TRBJ2-5; D perhaps matches TRBD1 (6 bases). V was cut by 4 bases and J by 2 bases, with 8 bases left in between. The germline V gene encodes CDR1 KGHSH and CDR2 LQKENI. The CDR3 is made up of 13 amino acids. In nucleotides, the CDR3 is TGTGCCAGCTCACTGGACAGACAAGAGACCCAGTACTTC. Encoded protein: CASSLDRQETQYF.

V usage is TRBV7-9 and J usage is TRBJ2-7, with TRBD2 matching over 7 bases. The germline V gene encodes CDR1 SEHNR and CDR2 FQNEAQ (reference sequence). Unmatched junction bases numbered 6, after V lost 8 bases and J lost 2 bases. The CDR3 runs to 13 residues. Here the CDR3 reads CASLGGSPYEQYF. The CDR3 bases are TGTGCCAGCCTCGGGGGGAGTCCCTACGAGCAGTACTTC.

The V call is TRBV27, the J call TRBJ2-1; 9 positions match TRBD2. From germline, CDR1 is MNHEY and CDR2 SMNVEV (reference sequence). The CDR3 runs to 17 residues. After removal of 3 bases from V and 1 base from J, the junction contained 7 bases not matched to a gene. The CDR3 DNA reads as TGTGCCAGCAGTTTCACTAGCGGGCTCCCGTCCTACAATGAGCAGTTCTTC. It translates to CASSFTSGLPSYNEQFF.